The rows below give T cell receptor beta chains drawn from one sample of a study of response to subunit inactivated influenza vaccine. From the RT-PCR reads, TCRdb called clonotypes with MiXCR, one entry per CDR3 protein. Of about 160,000 distinct CDR3 sequences listed, 9.5% to 13% are singletons. The sample in question was non-naive T cells sorted from PBMCs, obtained about 40 days after vaccination. These receptors originate from a man between 45 and 60 years old who received an inactivated influenza vaccine. CDR3s leave out the opening cysteine and the closing phenylalanine or tryptophan. The D gene is left open where the match is weak.

v_gene	d_gene	j_gene	CDR3aa
TRBV12-3/TRBV12-4	.	TRBJ1-2	ASSLGAGTLGYGYT
TRBV20-1	.	TRBJ2-3	SARRLPQADTQY
TRBV5-4	TRBD2	TRBJ2-5	ASSSSSGRETQY
TRBV3-1	TRBD2	TRBJ2-1	ASSSSGPEQF
TRBV12-3/TRBV12-4	TRBD1	TRBJ2-5	ASSFGSGGGTQY
TRBV7-2	TRBD2	TRBJ2-2	ASSPSGAGELF
TRBV6-6	.	TRBJ1-1	ASRDPGGEAF
TRBV12-5	.	TRBJ2-1	ASAHLRVGEQF
TRBV7-2	TRBD1	TRBJ2-1	ASSLRTGSGNEQF
TRBV12-2	.	TRBJ2-3	ASRLGLAGTTDTQY
TRBV4-1	TRBD1	TRBJ2-7	ASSQAGQARYEQY
TRBV4-2	TRBD2	TRBJ2-1	ASSQDLSGRAPF
TRBV11-1	TRBD1	TRBJ2-7	ASTGTDV
TRBV11-1	.	TRBJ2-7	ASSPIWGAGESSYEQY
TRBV11-2	.	TRBJ2-7	ASSFRASYEQY
TRBV12-3/TRBV12-4	TRBD1	TRBJ1-4	ASSGTGSTNEKLF
TRBV5-1	TRBD2	TRBJ2-7	ASSPTSGYEQY
TRBV4-1	.	TRBJ1-3	ASSQGMGSGNTIY
TRBV6-5	.	TRBJ2-1	ASGTRPHGRF
TRBV20-1	TRBD1	TRBJ1-1	SARDVTGGSEAF
TRBV12-3/TRBV12-4	TRBD2	TRBJ2-1	ASSLAVHEQF
TRBV7-2	.	TRBJ2-6	ASSLDSSGANVLT
TRBV14	TRBD1	TRBJ2-2	ASSPSGTGGHTGELF
TRBV5-1	.	TRBJ1-2	ASSLEVVGHGYT
TRBV9	.	TRBJ2-5	ASSVGLQETQY
TRBV6-4	TRBD2	TRBJ2-2	ASSPLAGAGTGELF
TRBV4-2	.	TRBJ1-2	ASSQVRVEAGPDYGYT
TRBV20-1	TRBD2	TRBJ2-1	SARSGRGLNEQF
TRBV6-2/TRBV6-3	.	TRBJ2-7	ASSYGLGGQY
TRBV7-2	.	TRBJ1-2	ASSLAQATGGYGYT
TRBV3-1	.	TRBJ1-3	ASSQAVSSGNTIY
TRBV12-3/TRBV12-4	TRBD2	TRBJ2-3	ASSRTSGSGTDTQY
TRBV30	.	TRBJ1-5	AWSTGTGFGQPQH
TRBV12-3/TRBV12-4	TRBD2	TRBJ2-1	ASTIPGTSGNEQF
TRBV6-2/TRBV6-3	.	TRBJ2-3	ASSFRGGGTDTQY
TRBV12-3/TRBV12-4	.	TRBJ1-5	ASSSSGNQPQH
TRBV20-1	.	TRBJ2-5	SAKAGVETQY
TRBV20-1	TRBD1	TRBJ1-2	SARETGTGRSGYT
TRBV19	TRBD1	TRBJ1-2	ASSWGTGSSYGYT
TRBV21-1	.	TRBJ1-5	ASSFPLRRQGYNQPQH
TRBV7-2	TRBD2	TRBJ2-3	ASSLSGSSTDTQY
TRBV15	TRBD1	TRBJ1-1	ATSRDAGGWDTEAF
TRBV7-9	TRBD2	TRBJ2-1	ASGRSGGAGNEQF
TRBV7-9	.	TRBJ2-1	ASSLGFNSYNEQF
TRBV5-6	.	TRBJ2-7	AIGRDLTCEQY
TRBV5-1	TRBD2	TRBJ2-1	ASSTGGATYNEQF
TRBV7-2	TRBD2	TRBJ2-3	ASSRGGSQTGDTQY
TRBV30	.	TRBJ2-3	AWSVRWGFSDTQY
TRBV20-1	TRBD1	TRBJ2-7	SARPGQGGVEQY
TRBV12-3/TRBV12-4	TRBD2	TRBJ2-7	ASSFVREGGYEQY
TRBV28	TRBD2	TRBJ2-1	ASRTSGSGSSYNEQF
TRBV15	.	TRBJ2-5	ATSTTGSRETQY